This TCR beta chain is drawn from a study of T cell responses to AZD1222 COVID-19 vaccine. Notes on the study in general: Sampling that yielded the repertoires occurred only after the peak T cell response. Distributed over spike, vaccine-associated CD4 TCRs predominated at 160-218 and 743-854. Unmutated variant regions are reportedly the target of nearly half of TCRs that are spike-specific. After two AZD1222 doses, spike-specific TCR breadth and depth rose versus day 0.

CDR3 length equals 15 residues. Trimming took 3 bases from V and 8 from J, leaving 16 bases between them. CDR1 and CDR2 (germline): KGHSH, LQKENI. A remark on this clone: The antigen remains unidentified.

Profiling relied on immunoSEQ multiplex PCR, and the TCRdb table lists in-frame clones only, not all of them. Of tens of thousands of clones listed, 85% were seen once; the top ten hold more than 4%. This clonotype was sampled from an adult who received the AZD1222 COVID-19 vaccine. Sequences were derived from peripheral blood, sampled 28 days after the second AZD1222 dose. The rearrangement uses TRBV18 and TRBJ2-2; no clear D. CDR3 in amino acids: CASSPSTAMTGELFF. The CDR3 nucleotides read TGTGCCAGCTCACCGTCGACCGCTATGACGGGGGAGCTGTTTTTT.